This is a list of T cell receptor beta chains from one sample in a study of T cells in Graves' hyperthyroidism and ophthalmopathy. Each CDR3 protein is one row after TCRdb ran MiXCR on the multiplex PCR reads. The sample has about 420,000 distinct CDR3 sequences, around 14% seen once; the top ten hold 7.5% to 8%. Sequences were obtained from blood. The receptor set was obtained from a woman younger than 30 with Graves' hyperthyroidism. CDR3s include the opening cysteine and the closing phenylalanine or tryptophan. D genes are given only for firm matches. Expanded clones are given a class, and other clones once, few, many or no size at all.

size	V	D	J	CDR3	DNA
.	TRBV5-1	TRBD2	TRBJ2-3	CASSLAVAGRDTQYF	TGCGCCAGCAGCTTGGCAGTAGCGGGGCGAGATACGCAGTATTTT
.	TRBV7-3	.	TRBJ2-1	CASSLWGAQNNEQFF	TGTGCCAGCAGCTTATGGGGGGCACAGAACAATGAGCAGTTCTTC
many	TRBV20-1	TRBD2	TRBJ2-7	CSARDRGRGYEQYF	TGCAGTGCCAGGGATAGAGGGAGGGGATACGAGCAGTACTTC
many	TRBV3-1	.	TRBJ1-2	CASSQDRSYGYTF	TGTGCCAGCAGCCAAGATAGGAGTTATGGCTACACCTTC
many	TRBV24-1	TRBD1	TRBJ2-2	CATRQGAQGELFF	TGTGCCACCAGACAGGGGGCGCAGGGGGAGCTGTTTTTT
.	TRBV10-1	TRBD2	TRBJ2-5	CASSEPGGTQYF	TGCGCCAGCAGTGAGCCGGGGGGGACCCAGTACTTC
.	TRBV12-3/TRBV12-4	.	TRBJ2-2	CASSPWTAYTGELFF	TGTGCCAGCAGTCCTTGGACAGCGTACACCGGGGAGCTGTTTTTT
many	TRBV4-1	.	TRBJ1-3	CASSQVQGLAGNTIYF	TGCGCCAGCAGCCAAGTTCAGGGACTTGCTGGAAACACCATATATTTT
many	TRBV12-5	.	TRBJ2-1	CASVRGALYNEQFF	TGTGCTAGTGTGAGGGGCGCCCTGTACAATGAGCAGTTCTTC
.	TRBV10-3	.	TRBJ1-1	CAISESPDLVTEAFF	TGTGCCATCAGTGAGTCGCCGGACTTGGTCACTGAAGCTTTCTTT
once	TRBV20-1	.	TRBJ2-5	CSARERPGAWEYF	TGCAGTGCTAGAGAACGTCCCGGAGCCTGGGAGTACTTC
many	TRBV3-1	.	TRBJ2-1	CASSQDTASEEQFF	TGTGCCAGCAGCCAAGATACAGCTAGCGAAGAGCAGTTCTTC
many	TRBV10-3	TRBD2	TRBJ2-7	CAISESSGLAGSYEQYF	TGTGCCATCAGTGAGTCGTCGGGACTAGCGGGCTCCTACGAGCAGTACTTC
many	TRBV5-1	TRBD1	TRBJ1-4	CASSLSTGDEKLFF	TGCGCCAGCAGCTTGTCCACAGGGGACGAAAAACTGTTTTTT
.	TRBV27	.	TRBJ1-2	CASLPSGGDGYTF	TGTGCCAGTCTCCCGTCTGGGGGGGATGGCTACACCTTC
many	TRBV4-1	.	TRBJ2-7	CASSLPWKGPSPYEQYF	TGCGCCAGCAGTCTTCCCTGGAAAGGCCCTAGCCCCTACGAGCAGTACTTC
many	TRBV19	.	TRBJ2-7	CASSMQGTYEQYF	TGTGCCAGTAGTATGCAGGGGACCTACGAGCAGTACTTC
many	TRBV12-3/TRBV12-4	.	TRBJ1-1	CASSLLQDTEAFF	TGTGCCAGCAGTTTACTCCAAGACACTGAAGCTTTCTTT
.	TRBV7-8	.	TRBJ2-5	CASSLRPSGPWETQYF	TGTGCCAGCAGCTTACGCCCATCGGGGCCGTGGGAGACCCAGTACTTC
many	TRBV5-6	.	TRBJ1-2	CASSPPDRLNYGYTF	TGTGCCAGCAGCCCACCCGACCGCCTTAACTATGGCTACACCTTC
.	TRBV7-8	TRBD2	TRBJ2-5	CASSSGTSIETQYF	TGTGCCAGCAGCTCCGGGACTAGCATCGAGACCCAGTACTTC
many	TRBV20-1	TRBD1	TRBJ1-2	CSVRGGVVGGYTF	TGCAGTGTCAGGGGGGGGGTAGTGGGTGGCTACACCTTC
.	TRBV10-3	TRBD2	TRBJ2-1	CAISARLAGITQSPYNEQFF	TGTGCCATCAGTGCCCGTTTAGCGGGAATTACCCAAAGCCCCTACAATGAGCAGTTCTTC
many	TRBV5-8	.	TRBJ1-5	CASEGPAPSNQPQHF	TGTGCTTCGGAGGGACCGGCCCCAAGCAATCAGCCCCAGCATTTT
many	TRBV29-1	TRBD1	TRBJ2-5	CSVEYDRDDQETQYF	TGCAGCGTTGAATACGACAGGGATGATCAAGAGACCCAGTACTTC
many	TRBV7-9	.	TRBJ2-3	CASRPTSFPDTQYF	TGTGCCAGCAGACCAACTAGTTTTCCAGATACGCAGTATTTT
many	TRBV11-2	TRBD1	TRBJ2-3	CASSPRGQGITDTQYF	TGTGCCAGCAGCCCACGGGGACAGGGGATCACAGATACGCAGTATTTT
.	TRBV14	.	TRBJ1-3	CASSHQAFSGNTIYF	TGTGCCAGCAGCCACCAGGCGTTCTCTGGAAACACCATATATTTT
many	TRBV9	.	TRBJ1-2	CASSPSPEGRHGYTF	TGTGCCAGCAGCCCCTCCCCCGAAGGGAGGCATGGCTACACCTTC
many	TRBV12-3/TRBV12-4	TRBD1	TRBJ2-1	CASTLWTGGMGEQFF	TGTGCCAGCACCCTCTGGACAGGGGGCATGGGTGAGCAGTTCTTC
.	TRBV19	TRBD2	TRBJ2-7	CASSRLADYGQYF	TGTGCCAGTAGTCGACTAGCGGATTACGGGCAGTACTTC
many	TRBV20-1	TRBD2	TRBJ2-1	CSAVAGANEQFF	TGCAGTGCTGTAGCGGGGGCCAATGAGCAGTTCTTC
many	TRBV3-1	.	TRBJ2-5	CASSQEGSAETQYF	TGTGCCAGCAGCCAAGAGGGGTCGGCAGAGACCCAGTACTTC
.	TRBV20-1	TRBD1	TRBJ2-7	CSVRTGGSSTFYEQYF	TGCAGTGTTAGGACAGGGGGCTCATCAACTTTCTACGAGCAGTACTTC
many	TRBV6-1	TRBD1	TRBJ1-1	CASSLGQHLNTEAFF	TGTGCCAGCAGTCTGGGACAGCATCTGAACACTGAAGCTTTCTTT
many	TRBV2	TRBD1	TRBJ1-1	CASSEQGASTEAFF	TGTGCCAGCAGCGAACAGGGGGCAAGCACTGAAGCTTTCTTT
.	TRBV30	TRBD2	TRBJ2-2	CAWKGRLAGGWTGELFF	TGTGCCTGGAAGGGCAGGCTAGCGGGAGGGTGGACCGGGGAGCTGTTTTTT
many	TRBV12-3/TRBV12-4	TRBD2	TRBJ2-2	CASSPRGDHTGELFF	TGTGCCAGCAGCCCCCGGGGGGATCACACCGGGGAGCTGTTTTTT
few	TRBV5-6	TRBD2	TRBJ2-1	CASSLAAGGIGYEQFF	TGTGCCAGCAGCTTGGCAGCGGGAGGGATTGGCTATGAGCAGTTCTTC
.	TRBV6-1	TRBD2	TRBJ2-5	CASSHSSGRAGETQYF	TGTGCCAGCAGCCATTCTAGCGGGAGGGCGGGGGAGACCCAGTACTTC
many	TRBV4-2	TRBD2	TRBJ2-3	CASSQVAPTSGFHTDTQYF	TGTGCCAGCAGCCAAGTGGCCCCGACTAGCGGTTTTCACACAGATACGCAGTATTTT
many	TRBV28	TRBD1	TRBJ1-3	CASSLTGRFSGNTIYF	TGTGCCAGCAGTTTGACAGGGCGGTTCTCTGGAAACACCATATATTTT
many	TRBV20-1	.	TRBJ2-5	CSAIRAKETQYF	TGCAGTGCGATACGCGCGAAAGAGACCCAGTACTTC
many	TRBV30	.	TRBJ1-1	CAGFTQQNTEAFF	TGTGCCGGATTTACTCAGCAGAACACTGAAGCTTTCTTT
many	TRBV5-6	.	TRBJ2-1	CASSLQGMSPHEQFF	TGTGCCAGCAGCTTGCAGGGGATGTCCCCCCATGAGCAGTTCTTC
.	TRBV29-1	TRBD1	TRBJ2-1	CSAYRDRSYNEQFF	TGCAGCGCCTACCGGGACAGGTCCTACAATGAGCAGTTCTTC
.	TRBV4-1	TRBD2	TRBJ2-2	CASSQFAGNGGTGELFF	TGCGCCAGCAGCCAGTTCGCAGGGAACGGGGGGACCGGGGAGCTGTTTTTT
many	TRBV11-3	.	TRBJ2-5	CASSPRGARSETQYF	TGTGCCAGCAGCCCCCGGGGGGCGAGGTCGGAGACCCAGTACTTC
many	TRBV28	TRBD1	TRBJ2-1	CASTLGGADEQFF	TGTGCCAGCACCTTAGGGGGCGCCGATGAGCAGTTCTTC
.	TRBV25-1	.	TRBJ1-2	CASSESSWEGYTF	TGTGCCAGCAGTGAATCCTCTTGGGAGGGCTACACCTTC
.	TRBV20-1	.	TRBJ1-4	CSARDRRVAEKLFF	TGCAGTGCTAGAGATCGAAGGGTTGCTGAAAAACTGTTTTTT
many	TRBV6-1	.	TRBJ2-3	CASSWRGTDTQYF	TGTGCCAGCAGTTGGCGGGGCACAGATACGCAGTATTTT
few	TRBV6-7	.	TRBJ2-2	CASTLLGETAPGELFF	TGTGCCAGCACCCTCTTGGGGGAGACCGCCCCCGGGGAGCTGTTTTTT
many	TRBV7-9	.	TRBJ1-5	CASSFSRGQPQHF	TGTGCCAGCAGCTTTTCCCGGGGTCAGCCCCAGCATTTT